This TCR beta chain appears in the sequencing data of a study of Tregs in tolerant kidney transplant recipients. Unstimulated Tregs (CD4+CD25+CD127-) and CD4+CD25- non-Tregs were sorted from PBMCs. The table came from immunoSEQ multiplex PCR; TCRdb's copy has only in-frame clones and leaves some out. The sample has 110,000 or so clones; 92% are singletons. Germline V gene lookup returns CDR1 KGHSH and CDR2 LQKENI. Trimming removed 3 bases at V and 3 bases at J, with 8 bases between. The length of the CDR3 is 13 residues. V and J are TRBV18 and TRBJ1-2, with unresolved D. The sequence was obtained from a human donor in good health. Sequencing was performed on CD4+ T cells from blood. The CDR3 coding sequence is TGTGCCAGCTCACCCGAGGCCCACTATGGCTACACCTTC. This encodes CASSPEAHYGYTF.